Below are 13 T cell receptor beta chains sequenced from a single sample in a study of control samples from healthy donors and cancer patients. Using immunoSEQ multiplex PCR, the repertoire was profiled, and TCRdb retains in-frame clones only, with some absent. The top ten clones hold 5% to 8.5% of a sample with 100,000 to 120,000 clones, approximately 82% of them seen once. The sequenced sample consisted of blood. Receptors were obtained from a man younger than 30 in good health.

The chain recombines TRBV5-6 with TRBJ2-7; 8 bases fit TRBD1. Germline CDR1 reads SGHDT; CDR2 reads YYEEEE. This CDR3 comprises 14 residues. The ends lost 0 bases at V and 4 bases at J; junction bases unmatched: 3. This CDR3 reads CASSLVDRVYEQYF. The DNA of the CDR3 is TGTGCCAGCAGCTTGGTGGACAGGGTATACGAGCAGTACTTC.

V and J are TRBV5-1 and TRBJ1-1; unclear D gene. V dropped 3 bases and J dropped 4 bases, with 10 bases sitting between them. Germline lookup yields CDR1 SGHRS and CDR2 YFSETQ. The CDR3 length is 13 residues. For the CDR3, the DNA is TGCGCCAGCAGCTGGACGGTCAGCACTGAAGCTTTCTTT. Its protein is CASSWTVSTEAFF.

This chain links TRBV2 with TRBJ1-1; TRBD1 agrees at 7 bases. The CDR3 length is 16 residues. From germline, CDR1 is SNHLY and CDR2 FYNNEI. V was clipped by 6 bases and J by 0 bases; unmatched bases: 10. DNA for the CDR3: TGTGCCAGCAGAGCAAGGACAGGACTAATGAACACTGAAGCTTTCTTT. This sequence encodes CASRARTGLMNTEAFF.

This chain uses TRBV7-2 with TRBJ1-1; D may be TRBD1 (5 bases). CDR3 length: 14 amino acids. V was shortened by 5 bases and J by 2 bases, with 12 bases between the two germline ends. From germline, CDR1 is SGHTA and CDR2 FQGNSA. The CDR3 nucleotides read TGTGCCAGCAGCCTTTTTCAGGGAAACACTGAAGCTTTCTTT. Protein product: CASSLFQGNTEAFF. The full variable domain, with the rest looked up from reference TRBV7-2 and TRBJ1-1, is GAGVSQSPSNKVTEKGKDVELRCDPISGHTALYWYRQSLGQGLEFLIYFQGNSAPDKSGLPSDRFSAERTGGSVSTLTIQRTQQEDSAVYLCASSLFQGNTEAFFGQGTRLTVV.

In this sample, this clone turned up once. This chain joins TRBV2 and TRBJ1-5, with D perhaps matching TRBD1 (6 bases). Per the germline V gene, CDR1 is SNHLY and CDR2 is FYNNEI. The CDR3 contains 14 residues. V lost 3 bases and J 7 bases, leaving 13 bases between the germline ends. CDR3 region: CASSDNRVRQPQHF. The CDR3 nucleotides are TGTGCCAGCAGTGATAACAGGGTGAGGCAGCCCCAGCATTTT.

The chain has TRBV2 and TRBJ2-4; no definite D call. This CDR3 region has 15 residues. Looked up from germline, CDR1 is SNHLY and CDR2 is FYNNEI. Deletions cut 4 bases from V and 0 bases from J, with 10 bases between. CDR3 in amino acids: CASSAMTAAKNIQYF. The CDR3 DNA follows: TGTGCCAGCAGTGCCATGACCGCAGCCAAAAACATTCAGTACTTC.

CDR3 sequence reads: CASITNTEAFF. The DNA for the CDR3 is TGTGCCAGCATTACGAACACTGAAGCTTTCTTT. The chain is built from TRBV28 and TRBJ1-1; the D is unclear. The CDR3 covers 11 residues. The V gene lost 7 bases and the J gene lost 1 base, with 4 bases spanning the gap. Germline V gene lookup returns CDR1 MDHEN and CDR2 SYDVKM.

The chain is built from TRBV7-9 and TRBJ2-3; no clear D. This CDR3 is 16 amino acids long. Germline V CDR1 and CDR2: SEHNR, FQNEAQ (reference sequence). Trimming took off 2 bases at V and 0 bases at J, with 12 bases between the two ends. CDR3 sequence (DNA): TGTGCCAGCAGCTTAATGACGGTAACTAGCACAGATACGCAGTATTTT. It codes for CASSLMTVTSTDTQYF.

This clone was recorded only once. The V call is TRBV6-2 or TRBV6-3, the J call TRBJ2-2, with D possibly matching TRBD1 (5 bases). The length of the CDR3 is 15 residues. Per germline, CDR1 MNHEY and CDR2 SVGEGT. V gave up 1 base and J gave up 4 bases, with 10 bases separating them. CDR3 nucleotide sequence: TGTGCCAGCAGTTACTTAGACAGTTTCACCGGGGAGCTGTTTTTT. It specifies CASSYLDSFTGELFF.

There are a few counts of this clone. J is TRBJ1-1 and V is TRBV3-1 (or the pseudogene TRBV3-2); no clear D gene. In germline, CDR1 is LGHDT, CDR2 YNNKEL (reference sequence). CDR3 size: 13 residues. V lost 3 bases and J 4 bases, leaving 9 bases between the germline ends. CDR3 sequence (DNA): TGTGCCAGCAGCCAGGAGATGGGCACTGAAGCTTTCTTT. Its translation: CASSQEMGTEAFF.

This clone was detected only a few times. This rearrangement joins TRBV7-9 to TRBJ2-7, with D tentatively TRBD1 (6 bases). The CDR3 sequence is 11 residues long. Trimming removed 5 bases at V and 7 bases at J, with 9 bases between. Germline CDR1 reads SEHNR; CDR2 reads FQNEAQ (reference sequence). Written as DNA, the CDR3 is TGTGCCAGCAGCCCAGGGACAGAGCAGTACTTC. Encoded protein: CASSPGTEQYF.

The genes are TRBV2 and TRBJ2-1; TRBD2 matches at 10 bases. Trimming took 6 bases from V and 14 from J; bases not matched to a gene: 7. CDR1 is SNHLY, CDR2 FYNNEI, per germline. The CDR3 extends over 12 amino acids. CDR3 coding DNA: TGTGCCAGCAGGGATAGCGGGGGGAAGGAGTTCTTC. Translating it yields CASRDSGGKEFF.

The chain has TRBV7-9 and TRBJ1-1; no clear D gene. V was clipped by 2 bases and J by 0 bases, with 4 bases between them. The CDR3 sequence is 13 residues long. Germline V gene sequence: CDR1 SEHNR, CDR2 FQNEAQ (reference sequence). CDR3 nucleotides: TGTGCCAGCAGCTTATGGGTGAACACTGAAGCTTTCTTT. Protein product: CASSLWVNTEAFF.